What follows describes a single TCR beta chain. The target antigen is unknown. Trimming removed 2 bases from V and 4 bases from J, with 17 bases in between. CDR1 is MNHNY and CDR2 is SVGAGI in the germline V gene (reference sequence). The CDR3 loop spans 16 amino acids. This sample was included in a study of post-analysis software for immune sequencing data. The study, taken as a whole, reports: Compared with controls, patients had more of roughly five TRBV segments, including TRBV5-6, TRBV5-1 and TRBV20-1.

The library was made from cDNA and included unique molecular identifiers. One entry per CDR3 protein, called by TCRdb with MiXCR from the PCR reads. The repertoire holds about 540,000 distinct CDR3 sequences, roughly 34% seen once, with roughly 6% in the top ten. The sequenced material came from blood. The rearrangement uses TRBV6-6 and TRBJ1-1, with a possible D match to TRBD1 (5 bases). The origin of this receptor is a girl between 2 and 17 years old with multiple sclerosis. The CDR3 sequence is CASSYGGVQRGTEAFF. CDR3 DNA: TGTGCCAGCAGTTACGGAGGGGTTCAGCGGGGCACTGAAGCTTTCTTT.